This TCR beta chain came from a study of T-cell memory formation after mild COVID-19. Study context: Largely, the TCR clusters proved donor specific.

The study's findings and limits: What remained unconfirmed was the SARS-CoV-2 specificity of second-wave clones peaking on day 37.

Barcoded TCR alpha and TCR beta cDNA libraries with UMIs came from 5'RACE using constant-segment primers. TCRdb ran MiXCR on the 5' RACE reads and lists one entry per CDR3 protein. The sample has about 190,000 distinct CDR3 sequences; around 21% are singletons. This CDR3 is 14 amino acids long. Trimming left V 1 base short and J 5 bases short, with 11 bases between. Details on this clonotype: Antigen specificity is unknown.

The sequence came from an adult woman who had mild COVID-19 (a few samples of this study predate the infection). Cell type and time point are not known. The material sequenced was PBMCs or a T cell subset sorted from them (not recorded which). The V gene is TRBV12-3 or TRBV12-4, the J gene TRBJ2-5; D is ambiguous. As DNA, the CDR3 is TGTGCCAGCAGTTTAGAAGGAGTCTTCGAGACCCAGTACTTC. Amino acids: CASSLEGVFETQYF.